These T cell receptor beta chains were read from a single sample in a study of shared clonotypes between healthy human individuals. Sequencing was performed with immunoSEQ multiplex PCR; in TCRdb, only in-frame clones are kept and a portion is missing. The table lists approximately 400,000 clones, approximately 96% of them singletons, with around 0.32% in the top ten. Sequenced sample: memory CD8+ T cells sorted from blood. These receptors were obtained from a man aged 25-45 years in good health. Both conserved end residues are part of each CDR3. A D gene is named only where the DNA matches it firmly. Some rows have no size entry. The others give once, few or many, or a class for an expanded clone.

clone_size	v_call	d_call	j_call	cdr3_aa	cdr3_nt
.	TRBV29-1	.	TRBJ2-7	CSVWPQGSGSEQYF	TGCAGCGTGTGGCCACAGGGAAGTGGAAGCGAGCAGTACTTC
.	TRBV7-2	TRBD1	TRBJ2-7	CASSADRAYEQYF	TGTGCCAGCAGCGCGGACAGGGCCTACGAGCAGTACTTC
.	TRBV5-1	.	TRBJ1-2	CASSLERAYYGYTF	TGCGCCAGCAGCTTGGAGCGCGCCTACTATGGCTACACCTTC
.	TRBV4-2	TRBD2	TRBJ2-1	CASSQAAGGRGNEQFF	TGTGCCAGCAGCCAAGCGGCGGGAGGGCGTGGCAATGAGCAGTTCTTC
.	TRBV10-3	.	TRBJ1-4	CAISVGSSNEKLFF	TGTGCCATCAGTGTTGGCAGCTCGAATGAAAAACTGTTTTTT
once	TRBV28	.	TRBJ1-2	CASIDSLGFYGYTF	TGTGCCAGCATTGATTCCTTGGGTTTCTATGGCTACACCTTC
.	TRBV10-3	TRBD2	TRBJ2-3	CAIATSGTDTQYF	TGTGCCATCGCAACTAGCGGCACAGATACGCAGTATTTT
.	TRBV5-1	.	TRBJ1-5	CASSLVAGNQPQHF	TGCGCCAGCAGCTTGGTTGCGGGCAATCAGCCCCAGCATTTT
.	TRBV19	TRBD1	TRBJ1-5	CASSSGQIGVQPQHF	TGTGCCAGTAGTTCGGGACAGATCGGTGTGCAGCCCCAGCATTTT
.	TRBV28	TRBD1	TRBJ1-1	CASRQGAYEAFF	TGTGCCAGCAGACAGGGGGCGTATGAAGCTTTCTTT
.	TRBV29-1	.	TRBJ2-7	CSVSRSYEQYF	TGCAGCGTTTCCAGGTCCTACGAGCAGTACTTC
.	TRBV18	.	TRBJ2-3	CASSPSTDTQYF	TGTGCCAGCTCACCAAGCACAGATACGCAGTATTTT
.	TRBV6-1	.	TRBJ2-5	CASSRTRKEETQYF	TGTGCCAGCAGTCGAACTAGGAAGGAGGAGACCCAGTACTTC
.	TRBV18	.	TRBJ2-1	CASSPPAYNEQFF	TGTGCCAGCTCACCACCGGCCTACAATGAGCAGTTCTTC
.	TRBV9	.	TRBJ2-2	CASSVGGRGNTGELFF	TGTGCCAGCAGCGTGGGAGGACGGGGGAACACCGGGGAGCTGTTTTTT
.	TRBV29-1	.	TRBJ2-3	CSVEEGRVTDTQYF	TGCAGCGTTGAAGAAGGCAGGGTAACAGATACGCAGTATTTT
.	TRBV28	.	TRBJ2-3	CASSLNARGAGTQYF	TGTGCCAGCAGTTTAAACGCGAGGGGGGCGGGTACGCAGTATTTT
.	TRBV6-6	TRBD2	TRBJ2-5	CASSYGAGGGQETQYF	TGTGCCAGCAGTTACGGGGCGGGAGGGGGTCAAGAGACCCAGTACTTC
once	TRBV29-1	.	TRBJ2-3	CSVAAGEADTQYF	TGCAGCGTTGCCGCAGGGGAGGCAGATACGCAGTATTTT
.	TRBV30	TRBD1	TRBJ2-3	CAWSGRDSFTDTQYF	TGTGCCTGGAGTGGACGGGACAGCTTCACAGATACGCAGTATTTT
.	TRBV10-3	.	TRBJ1-2	CAIRQDPNYGYTF	TGTGCCATCAGACAGGACCCAAACTATGGCTACACCTTC
.	TRBV9	TRBD1	TRBJ2-1	CASSVGDRENYNEQFF	TGTGCCAGCAGCGTAGGAGACAGGGAGAATTACAATGAGCAGTTCTTC
.	TRBV18	TRBD2	TRBJ2-7	CASSRLAGGWYEQYF	TGTGCCAGCTCACGATTAGCGGGAGGATGGTACGAGCAGTACTTC
once	TRBV19	.	TRBJ1-3	CASSTGAGNTIYF	TGTGCCAGTAGTACGGGGGCTGGAAACACCATATATTTT
.	TRBV6-5	TRBD1	TRBJ2-7	CATRDRATYEQYF	TGTGCCACCCGGGACAGGGCCACCTACGAGCAGTACTTC
.	TRBV7-9	.	TRBJ1-2	CASSLEGVGYTF	TGTGCCAGCAGCTTAGAAGGGGTGGGCTACACCTTC
.	TRBV6-5	.	TRBJ2-1	CASSYGRGDEQFF	TGTGCCAGCAGTTACGGTAGGGGTGATGAGCAGTTCTTC
.	TRBV5-4	TRBD2	TRBJ2-5	CASSRTSGWQETQYF	TGTGCCAGCAGCCGGACTAGTGGTTGGCAAGAGACCCAGTACTTC
.	TRBV10-3	.	TRBJ2-4	CAISTREWDIQYF	TGTGCCATCAGTACGCGGGAATGGGACATTCAGTACTTC
few	TRBV15	.	TRBJ1-1	CATRQNTEAFF	TGTGCCACCAGACAGAACACTGAAGCTTTCTTT
.	TRBV20-1	.	TRBJ1-1	CSASVPVEAFF	TGCAGTGCTAGCGTGCCGGTTGAAGCTTTCTTT
.	TRBV10-2	TRBD2	TRBJ2-4	CASSERILTSGRKNIQYF	TGCGCCAGCAGTGAGAGGATCCTGACTAGCGGGAGAAAAAACATTCAGTACTTC
few	TRBV6-5	TRBD1	TRBJ1-1	CASSYYPDREAFF	TGTGCCAGCAGTTACTACCCGGACAGGGAAGCTTTCTTT
.	TRBV28	.	TRBJ1-1	CASSRPWRWDTEAFF	TGTGCCAGCAGCCGCCCGTGGCGGTGGGACACTGAAGCTTTCTTT
.	TRBV5-1	.	TRBJ2-7	CASSLGTPNNEQYF	TGCGCCAGCAGCTTGGGGACACCGAACAACGAGCAGTACTTC
.	TRBV19	.	TRBJ1-5	CASSSSLGFNQPQHF	TGTGCCAGTAGTTCTTCCCTGGGATTCAATCAGCCCCAGCATTTT
.	TRBV6-4	TRBD2	TRBJ2-7	CASSDSLSGRSPIHYEQYF	TGTGCCAGCAGTGACTCTCTAAGCGGGAGGTCCCCGATACACTACGAGCAGTACTTC
.	TRBV18	.	TRBJ2-7	CASSPIDGSYEQYF	TGTGCCAGCTCACCCATTGACGGTTCCTACGAGCAGTACTTC
.	TRBV6-1	.	TRBJ2-5	CASSGGSKETQYF	TGTGCCAGCAGTGGGGGAAGCAAAGAGACCCAGTACTTC
.	TRBV10-3	.	TRBJ2-1	CAISQGRIAYNEQFF	TGTGCCATCAGTCAGGGGCGTATTGCCTACAATGAGCAGTTCTTC
.	TRBV5-1	TRBD2	TRBJ2-7	CASSLSGRPYEQYF	TGCGCCAGCAGCTTGTCCGGGAGGCCCTACGAGCAGTACTTC
.	TRBV9	TRBD1	TRBJ2-7	CASSPSPGQLYEQYF	TGTGCCAGCAGCCCCTCACCGGGACAGCTCTACGAGCAGTACTTC
.	TRBV28	.	TRBJ2-6	CASSRPSLPGANVLTF	TGTGCCAGCAGCCGTCCCAGCCTACCGGGGGCCAACGTCCTGACTTTC
.	TRBV28	TRBD1	TRBJ1-2	CASSFGTGSRDGYTF	TGTGCCAGCAGTTTTGGGACAGGGAGCCGCGATGGCTACACCTTC
once	TRBV29-1	.	TRBJ2-3	CSTRTGTSTDTQYF	TGCAGCACCCGGACCGGTACCAGCACAGATACGCAGTATTTT
.	TRBV2	.	TRBJ1-5	CASSVGSNQPQHF	TGTGCCAGCAGTGTAGGTAGCAATCAGCCCCAGCATTTT
.	TRBV5-1	.	TRBJ2-2	CASSLAGRGTGELFF	TGCGCCAGCAGCTTGGCGGGGCGTGGCACCGGGGAGCTGTTTTTT
.	TRBV4-2	.	TRBJ2-2	CASSPGVALAGELFF	TGTGCCAGCAGCCCAGGTGTTGCTTTAGCCGGGGAGCTGTTTTTT
.	TRBV2	TRBD1	TRBJ1-5	CASSLGQGLYQPQHF	TGTGCCAGCAGCCTCGGACAGGGGCTATATCAGCCCCAGCATTTT
.	TRBV28	TRBD2	TRBJ2-7	CASSLWAGVSYEQYF	TGTGCCAGCAGTTTATGGGCGGGAGTCTCCTACGAGCAGTACTTC
.	TRBV9	.	TRBJ2-2	CASSVGGSQRANTGELFF	TGTGCCAGCAGCGTAGGAGGCTCTCAGAGGGCGAACACCGGGGAGCTGTTTTTT
.	TRBV9	.	TRBJ2-2	CASSVVGRGTNTGELFF	TGTGCCAGCAGCGTAGTGGGACGCGGAACGAACACCGGGGAGCTGTTTTTT
once	TRBV19	.	TRBJ1-5	CASSIKYRVGQPQHF	TGTGCCAGTAGTATAAAGTACAGGGTAGGTCAGCCCCAGCATTTT
few	TRBV2	.	TRBJ2-7	CASSDPGASSHEQYF	TGTGCCAGCAGTGACCCGGGGGCATCTTCCCACGAGCAGTACTTC
once	TRBV7-9	.	TRBJ2-5	CASSPDWGSPQETQYF	TGTGCCAGCAGCCCGGATTGGGGAAGCCCCCAAGAGACCCAGTACTTC
.	TRBV18	.	TRBJ1-2	CASSPRQGNHGYTF	TGTGCCAGCTCACCGAGGCAGGGGAACCATGGCTACACCTTC
few	TRBV28	.	TRBJ1-2	CASSLSQYGYTF	TGTGCCAGCAGTTTATCACAGTATGGCTACACCTTC
.	TRBV6-1	.	TRBJ2-2	CASRRTPNTGELFF	TGTGCCAGCAGGCGGACTCCGAACACCGGGGAGCTGTTTTTT
.	TRBV30	.	TRBJ1-3	CAWSQATGNTIYF	TGTGCCTGGAGTCAGGCCACTGGAAACACCATATATTTT
.	TRBV9	.	TRBJ2-2	CASSVGQVNTGELFF	TGTGCCAGCAGCGTAGGGCAGGTGAACACCGGGGAGCTGTTTTTT